Below, 19 T cell receptor beta chains from the same sample are listed, as sequenced in a study of blood T cell repertoires in COVID-19. Some clones are missing from TCRdb's copy, which holds only in-frame ones; the method was immunoSEQ multiplex PCR. The table has 300,000 to 450,000 clones, roughly 91% seen once. The material sequenced was PBMCs or T cells enriched from blood (not recorded which). Source of these receptors: a woman younger than 35 who had recovered from COVID-19.

This chain uses TRBV5-4 with TRBJ2-1; 9 nucleotides line up with TRBD2. The CDR3 extends over 16 amino acids. The V gene end was trimmed by 4 bases and the J gene end by 2 bases; junction bases not matched to a gene: 7. Per the germline V gene, CDR1 is SGHNT and CDR2 is YYREEE (reference sequence). The CDR3 nucleotides are TGTGCCAGCAGCCTCTATAGCGGGGGCCCCTACAATGAGCAGTTCTTC. Translating gives CASSLYSGGPYNEQFF.

The J gene is TRBJ2-2, the V gene TRBV7-2; tentatively, D is TRBD1 (6 bases). The CDR3 has 15 amino acids. CDR1 SGHTA and CDR2 FQGNSA come from the germline V gene. V lost 1 base and J 1 base, leaving 7 bases between the germline ends. The CDR3 reads CASSLGTENTGELFF. CDR3 bases: TGTGCCAGCAGCTTAGGGACAGAGAACACCGGGGAGCTGTTTTTT.

V gene TRBV14 combines with J gene TRBJ2-1; D may be TRBD1 (6 bases). In germline, CDR1 is SGHDN, CDR2 FVKESK. Trimming took off 4 bases at V and 9 bases at J, with 13 bases between the two ends. The CDR3 consists of 13 residues. Here the CDR3 DNA reads TGTGCCAGCAGCCCGTACAGGGAATCTGAGCAGTTCTTC. Translated: CASSPYRESEQFF.

The chain is built from TRBV6-2 or TRBV6-3 and TRBJ2-1; 10 bases align to TRBD2. The trim removed 2 bases at V and 2 bases at J, leaving 12 bases unmatched. Germline assignment: CDR1 MNHEY and CDR2 SVGEGT. This CDR3 spans 19 amino acids. The chain's CDR3 is CASSYALAGEVTTYNEQFF. CDR3 nucleotides: TGTGCCAGCAGTTACGCTCTAGCGGGGGAAGTGACGACCTACAATGAGCAGTTCTTC.

The chain uses TRBV7-9 and TRBJ2-1, with D maybe TRBD2 (5 bases). Trimming took 2 bases from V and 6 from J, leaving 14 bases between them. CDR1 and CDR2 (germline): SEHNR, FQNEAQ (reference sequence). The CDR3 consists of 15 residues. The CDR3 sequence: CASSLILARVNEQFF. The CDR3 DNA sequence: TGTGCCAGCAGCTTAATTTTAGCGCGGGTCAATGAGCAGTTCTTC.

This chain uses TRBV7-9 with TRBJ2-3; D gene unclear. Trimming took 5 bases from V and 6 from J, leaving 21 bases between them. Germline V gene lookup returns CDR1 SEHNR and CDR2 FQNEAQ (reference sequence). CDR3 size: 16 residues. Written as DNA, the CDR3 is TGTGCCAGCAGCCCAATCCGCCCTGCGACTGTGGATACGCAGTATTTT. The encoded protein is CASSPIRPATVDTQYF.

This chain connects TRBV18 to TRBJ1-2, with 7 bases aligning to TRBD1. CDR3 length: 14 residues. The germline V gene has CDR1 KGHSH and CDR2 LQKENI. Trimming at V came to 4 bases and at J to 4 bases, leaving 6 bases not matched to a gene. The CDR3 loop reads CASSLGTDTYGYTF. The CDR3, as DNA: TGTGCCAGCTCACTGGGGACAGACACCTATGGCTACACCTTC.

The rearrangement joins TRBV30 to TRBJ1-1, with D uncertain. The CDR3 is 13 residues long. Per germline, CDR1 GTSNPN and CDR2 SVGIG (reference sequence). V was pared by 2 bases and J by 5 bases, with 12 bases between. CDR3 loop: CAWSLLPSTEAFF. The CDR3 coding sequence is TGTGCCTGGAGTCTACTCCCTAGTACTGAAGCTTTCTTT.

The rearrangement uses TRBV6-5 and TRBJ2-2, with D uncertain. This CDR3 has 12 amino acids. Germline V gene sequence: CDR1 MNHEY, CDR2 SVGAGI. Trimming took off 6 bases at V and 5 bases at J, with 7 bases between the two ends. This CDR3 reads CASSGRTGELFF. The CDR3 region has the DNA TGTGCCAGCAGCGGTCGGACCGGGGAGCTGTTTTTT.

In this sample, this clone turned up once. This chain uses TRBV15 with TRBJ2-1; 11 positions agree with TRBD2. The CDR3 totals 16 residues. After removal of 5 bases from V and 9 bases from J, the junction contained 12 bases not matched to a gene. Germline CDR1 and CDR2: LNHNV and YYDKDF (reference sequence). This CDR3 is CATSPRLAGGVGEQFF. The CDR3, as DNA: TGTGCCACCAGCCCCCGGCTAGCGGGGGGCGTTGGTGAGCAGTTCTTC.

This clone turned up a few times. This sequence joins TRBV5-4 and TRBJ1-2, with 7 bases identical to TRBD1. CDR3 length: 14 amino acids. Germline-derived CDR1 and CDR2 are SGHNT and YYREEE (reference sequence). The trim removed 5 bases at V and 1 base at J, leaving 5 bases unmatched. CDR3 protein: CASSHPGGNYGYTF. The DNA of the CDR3 is TGTGCCAGCAGTCACCCAGGGGGTAACTATGGCTACACCTTC.

As to this clone: The sample holds other DNA sequences that translate to the same CDR3. The J gene is TRBJ1-6, the V gene TRBV28, with 8 positions matching TRBD1. This CDR3 contains 15 residues. CDR1 and CDR2 (germline): MDHEN, SYDVKM. Germline trimming cut 6 bases from V and 7 bases from J; bases unmatched to any gene: 8. The CDR3 is CASSSGQGNNSPLHF. Written as DNA, the CDR3 is TGTGCCAGCAGCTCAGGACAGGGTAACAATTCACCCCTCCACTTT.

The chain is built from TRBV2 and TRBJ2-3; 8 nucleotides agree with TRBD1. This CDR3 has 15 amino acids. The V and J ends lost 8 bases and 4 bases, in that order; junction bases with no gene match: 11. Germline CDR1 reads SNHLY; CDR2 reads FYNNEI. The CDR3 bases are TGTGCCAGCCTAGGGACAGGAGTCACCGCAGATACGCAGTATTTT. Protein product: CASLGTGVTADTQYF.

The chain has TRBV21-1 and TRBJ1-3. TRBV21-1 is a known pseudogene. The CDR3 runs 15 residues. The CDR3 sequence is CASSPRTISGNTIYF. The CDR3 DNA is TGTGCCAGCAGCCCGCGCACGATCTCTGGAAACACCATATATTTT.

The chain combines TRBV4-1 with TRBJ2-7; 8 bases are shared with TRBD2. The CDR3 runs 15 residues. Germline loops: CDR1 MGHRA, CDR2 YSYEKL. Trimming took 4 bases from V and 6 from J; bases not matched to a gene: 11. CDR3 loop: CASSRTLAGGFEQYF. The CDR3 nucleotides are TGCGCCAGCAGCCGCACCCTGGCGGGGGGTTTCGAGCAGTACTTC.

The V call is TRBV6-5, the J call TRBJ2-5, with 12 bases identical to TRBD2. V shed 10 bases, J shed 7 bases, and the junction held 13 bases outside the gene matches. Germline V gene lookup returns CDR1 MNHEY and CDR2 SVGAGI. The CDR3 runs to 15 residues. CDR3 coding DNA: TGTGCCATCGAGACTAGCGGGGGATACTCGGGGACCCAGTACTTC. This translates into CAIETSGGYSGTQYF.

This clone has more than one count but fewer than ten. The chain combines TRBV4-2 with TRBJ2-5; TRBD2 matches 10 bases. The CDR3 sequence is 16 residues long. Germline CDR1 LGHNA, CDR2 YNFKEQ. The V gene end was trimmed by 4 bases and the J gene end by 5 bases; junction bases not matched to a gene: 10. The CDR3 region has the DNA TGTGCCAGCAGCCCAGCGGGGGGGAGGCCGACGGAGACCCAGTACTTC. The encoded protein is CASSPAGGRPTETQYF.

This rearrangement joins TRBV27 to TRBJ1-2, with D possibly being TRBD1 (6 bases). CDR1 and CDR2 from the germline V gene are MNHEY and SMNVEV (reference sequence). V lost 2 bases, J lost 4 bases, and 8 bases lay in between. This CDR3 region has 13 residues. CDR3 nucleotides: TGTGCCAGCAGTTTAGGGGGCGTCTATGGCTACACCTTC. Translated, it gives CASSLGGVYGYTF.

CDR3 in DNA: TGTGCCAGCAGCGGCGACGGGGGGCGGGAAGAGACCCAGTACTTC. Translation gives CASSGDGGREETQYF. The V and J genes are TRBV9 and TRBJ2-5; possible D gene TRBD2, 7 bases. Germline CDR1 reads SGDLS; CDR2 reads YYNGEE. The V gene lost 3 bases and the J gene lost 3 bases, with 15 bases spanning the gap. The CDR3 consists of 15 residues.